This T cell receptor (beta chain) is drawn from a study of blood T cell repertoires in COVID-19. About the research overall: T cells, B-cell-depleted T cells, or PBMCs provided the cDNA or gDNA that served as material.

This CDR3 has 15 residues. The J segment lost 5 bases and the V segment lost 5 bases, leaving 10 bases of the junction unmatched. The germline V gene has CDR1 SGHNT and CDR2 YYREEE (reference sequence). Methods used by the authors: Reference gene primer amplification gave estimated nucleated cell counts. Measured with immunoSEQ multiplex PCR; TCRdb has only the in-frame clones, and not every one. The DNA gave D and trimming, while V, J and clone size come from that table. The table includes over 30,000 clones, 90% detected once. This clone has only one observation. Sequencing was performed on peripheral blood. The chain is built from TRBV5-4 and TRBJ2-5; 9 bases map to TRBD1. This TCR was sampled from a man in his 70s with active or convalescent COVID-19. This CDR3 reads CASRVEQGAYETQYF. CDR3 bases: TGTGCCAGCAGAGTAGAACAGGGGGCATACGAGACCCAGTACTTC.